One sample yielded the 15 T cell receptor beta chains listed below, sequenced in a study of cytotoxic CD8 clonotypes in ibrutinib-treated CLL. The method was immunoSEQ multiplex PCR; TCRdb's version includes in-frame clones alone and lacks a portion of them. The repertoire includes about 130,000 clones, around 84% of them detected once, and roughly 3.5% sits in the top ten. Sequencing used PBMCs, obtained after 24 months of ibrutinib treatment. Receptors originate from a human donor with chronic lymphocytic leukemia.

This chain uses TRBV9 with TRBJ1-4; possibly TRBD1 for D (6 bases). The CDR3 consists of 15 residues. CDR1 is SGDLS and CDR2 is YYNGEE in the germline V gene. The V gene lost 0 bases and the J gene lost 8 bases, with 14 bases spanning the gap. CDR3 region: CASSVAGGGQEKLFF. The CDR3 bases are TGTGCCAGCAGCGTAGCTGGTGGGGGCCAGGAAAAACTGTTTTTT.

The chain uses TRBV5-5 and TRBJ1-2; possibly TRBD1 for D (6 bases). Germline-derived CDR1 and CDR2 are SGHKS and YYEKEE (reference sequence). The CDR3 loop spans 16 amino acids. Trimming removed 2 bases from V and 2 bases from J, with 16 bases in between. The CDR3 coding sequence is TGTGCCAGCAGCTTCGAAAAGGGGGTTAGGAACTATGGCTACACCTTC. Protein sequence: CASSFEKGVRNYGYTF.

The genes are TRBV19 and TRBJ1-1; TRBD1 might be the D (5 bases). The CDR3 has 14 amino acids. Germline V lookup: CDR1 LNHDA, CDR2 SQIVND (reference sequence). V was shortened by 7 bases and J by 4 bases, with 16 bases between the two germline ends. Written as DNA, the CDR3 is TGTGCCAGTAAGTTCGGGGACGGGACCACTGAAGCTTTCTTT. Protein sequence: CASKFGDGTTEAFF.

In this sample, this clone turned up once. This rearrangement joins TRBV7-2 to TRBJ2-7; unclear D gene. This CDR3 region has 14 residues. V lost 5 bases, J lost 3 bases, and 14 bases lay in between. Germline V CDR1 and CDR2: SGHTA, FQGNSA. Here the CDR3 DNA reads TGTGCCAGCAGCCTCATGGCCGGAGACTACGAGCAGTACTTC. Translating gives CASSLMAGDYEQYF. Full variable domain (missing parts from reference TRBV7-2 and TRBJ2-7): GAGVSQSPSNKVTEKGKDVELRCDPISGHTALYWYRQSLGQGLEFLIYFQGNSAPDKSGLPSDRFSAERTGGSVSTLTIQRTQQEDSAVYLCASSLMAGDYEQYFGPGTRLTVT.

This chain joins TRBV9 and TRBJ1-6, with TRBD1 matching 7 bases. Germline values: CDR1 SGDLS, CDR2 YYNGEE. With V trimmed by 4 bases and J by 4 bases, 5 bases remained unmatched. This CDR3 region has 15 residues. The CDR3 loop is CASSRGLSYNSPLHF. The CDR3 DNA follows: TGTGCCAGCAGCAGGGGGCTGTCATATAATTCACCCCTCCACTTT.

The chain couples TRBV30 to TRBJ1-5, with 11 bases matching TRBD1. This CDR3 comprises 13 residues. CDR1 is GTSNPN, CDR2 SVGIG, per germline (reference sequence). The junction had 3 bases not matched to a gene; V was cut back by 5 bases and J by 6 bases. Here the CDR3 DNA reads TGTGCCTGGGGACAGGGGGCGCGTCAGCCCCAGCATTTT. Encoded protein: CAWGQGARQPQHF.

J is TRBJ1-1 and V is TRBV5-1; the D is unclear. V shed 0 bases and J shed 4 bases, with 7 bases lying between them. Germline CDR1 reads SGHRS; CDR2 reads YFSETQ. There are 13 residues in the CDR3. The CDR3 spells CASSLGVGTEAFF. As DNA, the CDR3 is TGCGCCAGCAGCTTGGGTGTCGGCACTGAAGCTTTCTTT.

The V and J genes are TRBV6-6 and TRBJ2-1; 8 bases map to TRBD1. Germline loops: CDR1 MNHNY, CDR2 SVGAGI (reference sequence). This CDR3 region has 15 residues. V lost 6 bases to trimming and J lost 3 bases; unmatched junction nucleotides: 7. In DNA, the CDR3 is TGTGCCAGCAGCAGCGAACAGGGGGGCTACAATGAGCAGTTCTTC. Translating gives CASSSEQGGYNEQFF.

The chain uses TRBV27 and TRBJ1-5; TRBD1 matches at 9 bases. CDR3 length: 17 amino acids. Germline lookup yields CDR1 MNHEY and CDR2 SMNVEV (reference sequence). Germline trimming cut 5 bases from V and 6 bases from J; bases unmatched to any gene: 14. CDR3 DNA: TGTGCCAGCAGTCCTGAACGTCGACAGGGGGTCGTTCAGCCCCAGCATTTT. Amino acid sequence: CASSPERRQGVVQPQHF.

This chain joins TRBV5-1 and TRBJ2-5, with TRBD1 identical over 7 bases. Germline V gene sequence: CDR1 SGHRS, CDR2 YFSETQ. The V and J ends lost 3 bases and 3 bases, in that order; junction bases with no gene match: 5. There are 14 residues in the CDR3. The CDR3 sequence is CASSSGTVEETQYF. In nucleotides, the CDR3 is TGCGCCAGCAGCTCCGGGACAGTCGAAGAGACCCAGTACTTC.

This rearrangement joins TRBV29-1 to TRBJ1-1, with a possible D match to TRBD1 (5 bases). The germline V gene has CDR1 SQVTM and CDR2 ANQGSEA. Trimming shortened V by 6 bases and J by 0 bases, and 17 bases separated the two germline ends. The CDR3 consists of 15 residues. The CDR3 reads CSVVPRRGMNTEAFF. The CDR3 region has the DNA TGCAGCGTCGTCCCCCGGCGGGGGATGAACACTGAAGCTTTCTTT.

The rearrangement uses TRBV9 and TRBJ2-1; 11 bases agree with TRBD1. This CDR3 contains 14 residues. The J segment lost 9 bases and the V segment lost 4 bases, leaving 6 bases of the junction unmatched. Germline CDR1 SGDLS, CDR2 YYNGEE. The CDR3 DNA sequence: TGTGCCAGCAGCTTTCGGACAGGGGGCATTGAGCAGTTCTTC. Its translation: CASSFRTGGIEQFF.

The rearrangement uses TRBV27 and TRBJ1-4; D remains ambiguous. This CDR3 is 15 amino acids long. The V gene's germline CDR1 is MNHEY and CDR2 SMNVEV (reference sequence). Trimming removed 6 bases from V and 3 bases from J, with 14 bases in between. The CDR3 loop is CASSRRARPNEKLFF. CDR3 nucleotides: TGTGCCAGCAGCCGACGAGCGCGGCCTAATGAAAAACTGTTTTTT. Variable domain in full (rest from reference TRBV27 and TRBJ1-4): EAQVTQNPRYLITVTGKKLTVTCSQNMNHEYMSWYRQDPGLGLRQIYYSMNVEVTDKGDVPEGYKVSRKEKRNFPLILESPSPNQTSLYFCASSRRARPNEKLFFGSGTQLSVL.

The chain is built from TRBV7-8 and TRBJ1-5; no reliable D call. V lost 4 bases to trimming and J lost 5 bases, with 15 bases between them. Germline assignment: CDR1 SGHVS and CDR2 FQNEAQ. CDR3 length: 15 residues. The CDR3 DNA reads as TGTGCCAGCAGCTCACCGAGTATAGCGGATCAGCCCCAGCATTTT. This translates into CASSSPSIADQPQHF. The full variable domain, with the rest looked up from reference TRBV7-8 and TRBJ1-5, is GAGVSQSPRYKVAKRGQDVALRCDPISGHVSLFWYQQALGQGPEFLTYFQNEAQLDKSGLPSDRFFAERPEGSVSTLKIQRTQQEDSAVYLCASSSPSIADQPQHFGDGTRLSIL.

This clone was counted between two and nine times. The rearrangement joins TRBV6-5 to TRBJ2-3; D is unclear. V was pared by 4 bases and J by 2 bases, with 1 base between. The germline V gene encodes CDR1 MNHEY and CDR2 SVGAGI. The CDR3 contains 11 residues. The CDR3 DNA follows: TGTGCCAGCAGTTCCACAGATACGCAGTATTTT. It specifies CASSSTDTQYF.